This TCR beta chain is drawn from a study of identifying expanded T cells in peripheral blood (dated by TCRdb to the late 2010s). With respect to the entire study: Separate aliquots of the same genomic DNA pool were sequenced to produce technical replicates, and four replicates were compared in pairs. Results and caveats for the whole study, not just this receptor: Across all healthy-donor time intervals, the beta-binomial model significantly cut both the number of clones called differentially abundant and the false-positive rate. The binomial model flagged 0.9 to 1.5 differentially abundant clones between technical replicates but about 16 over approximately 2 weeks and approximately 18 over about 4 weeks. Across all healthy donors, variance in clone template counts between roughly 2-week samples was found to increase significantly with total template count. The authors expected biological variance in healthy repertoires might increase further over much longer intervals such as months to years.

This clone was seen a few times. This clone's antigen is unknown. The record has no base qualities; no much larger clone is one base away. During the collection period, no infections or other immune events were recorded for the healthy donors. To calibrate time-dependent variance in a beta-binomial model of T-cell clone differential abundance, blood repertoires from healthy donors were used as a training cohort. There were roughly 10 healthy donors in the training cohort, of whom 3 were female and 7 were male. Donor ages ranged from about 29 to 65 years, with an average of about 41 years. Whole blood was collected from each healthy donor at three time points spaced around two weeks apart and obtained from a commercial supplier. For immunosequencing, genomic DNA was extracted from whole blood that had not been sorted. TCRbeta CDR3 regions were profiled with the immunoSEQ Assay using bias-controlled multiplex PCR amplification of genomic DNA. In the source study's methods: The absolute abundance of each unique TCRbeta CDR3 region was quantified after sequences were collapsed and filtered. Differential abundance was tested with a binomial (Fisher-equivalent) model and with a beta-binomial model adding time-dependent variance fitted from healthy donors. Any clone with fewer than 5 combined templates was excluded, and a clone was called differentially abundant if its Benjamini-Hochberg FDR was below 0.01. Beta-binomial variance was modeled as a function of total template count across the two samples using the form v = (b*log(k)+a)^2. This is the immuneACCESS table as TCRdb keeps it, with only in-frame sequences that have V and J called. A part of the clones is gone; compared with another copy, unresolved V genes explain less than half, and the rest is unexplained. The DNA was the basis for D and trimming; V, J and clone size are from that table. The table for this sample lists around 82,000 clones; over 80% of them were counted only once. The ten largest account for around 20% of the sample.

Based on the germline V gene, the CDR1 and CDR2 sequences are SGHRS and YFSETQ. Including cysteine and phenylalanine, the CDR3 has 15 amino acids. The DNA shown is the 45-base CDR3, in frame from base 1. V and J lose 0 bases and 1 base, and a span of 10 bases separates them. The chain was built from TRBV5-1 and TRBJ1-1, with the D gene not confidently named. This TCR was sampled from a person aged 18-70 years in good health. The sequenced sample consisted of blood. In nucleotides, the sequence is TGCGCCAGCAGCTTGGATGGTAGGACGAACACTGAAGCTTTCTTT. This encodes CASSLDGRTNTEAFF.